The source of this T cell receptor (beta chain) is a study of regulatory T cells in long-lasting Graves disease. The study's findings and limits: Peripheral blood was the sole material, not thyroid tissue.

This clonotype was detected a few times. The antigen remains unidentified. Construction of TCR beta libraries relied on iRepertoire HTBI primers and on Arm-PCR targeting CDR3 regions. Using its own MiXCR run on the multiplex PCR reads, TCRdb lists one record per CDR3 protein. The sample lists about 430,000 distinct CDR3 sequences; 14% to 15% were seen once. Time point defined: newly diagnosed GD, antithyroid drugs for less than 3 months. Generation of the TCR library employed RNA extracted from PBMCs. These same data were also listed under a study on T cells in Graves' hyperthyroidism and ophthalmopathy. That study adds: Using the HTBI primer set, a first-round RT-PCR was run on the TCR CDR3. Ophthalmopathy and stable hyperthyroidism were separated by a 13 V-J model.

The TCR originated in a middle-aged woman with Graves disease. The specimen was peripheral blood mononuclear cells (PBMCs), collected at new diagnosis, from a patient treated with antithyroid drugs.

The CDR3: CASSTPSGDEQYF. The CDR3 DNA follows: TGTGCCAGCAGTACCCCGAGTGGGGACGAGCAGTACTTC. The chain has TRBV28 and TRBJ2-7; no definite D call. Trimming left V 5 bases short and J 5 bases short, with 13 bases between. The CDR3 length is 13 residues. CDR1 MDHEN and CDR2 SYDVKM come from the germline V gene.